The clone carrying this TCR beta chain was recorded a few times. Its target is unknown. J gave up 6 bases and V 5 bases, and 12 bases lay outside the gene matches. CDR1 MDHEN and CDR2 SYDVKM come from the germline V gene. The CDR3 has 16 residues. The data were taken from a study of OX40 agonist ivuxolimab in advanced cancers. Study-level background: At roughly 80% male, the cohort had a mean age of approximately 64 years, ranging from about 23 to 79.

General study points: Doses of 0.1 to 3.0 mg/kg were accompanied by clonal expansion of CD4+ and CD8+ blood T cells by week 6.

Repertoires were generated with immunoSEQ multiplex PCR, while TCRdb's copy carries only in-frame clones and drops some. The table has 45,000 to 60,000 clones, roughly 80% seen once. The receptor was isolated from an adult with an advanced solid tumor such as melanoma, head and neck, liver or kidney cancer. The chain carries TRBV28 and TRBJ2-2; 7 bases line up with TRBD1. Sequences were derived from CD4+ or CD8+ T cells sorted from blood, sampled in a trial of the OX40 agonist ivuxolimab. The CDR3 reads CASSTPLGGSSGELFF. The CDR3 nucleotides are TGTGCCAGCAGTACGCCGTTAGGGGGCTCGTCCGGGGAGCTGTTTTTT.